This T cell receptor beta chain was sequenced in a study of OX40 agonist ivuxolimab in advanced cancers. Looking at the study overall: Every 2 weeks, ivuxolimab was infused into the patients intravenously at between 0.01 and 10 mg/kg.

As regards this clone: Its antigen is undetermined.

The method was immunoSEQ multiplex PCR; TCRdb's version includes in-frame clones alone and lacks a portion of them. The data show tens of thousands of clones, approximately 80% seen once. Whole-study findings and limits: Expanded peripheral T cells had an undetermined antigen specificity. Clonal expansion by week 6 occurred in CD4+ and CD8+ blood T cells (at 0.1 to 3.0 mg/kg).

The germline V and J ends were trimmed by 4 bases and 9 bases, with 11 bases remaining between them. Germline assignment: CDR1 SEHNR and CDR2 FQNEAQ (reference sequence). This CDR3 has 12 residues. The chain links TRBV7-9 to TRBJ2-3; no definite D call. This receptor was identified in an adult with an advanced solid tumor such as melanoma, head and neck, liver or kidney cancer. Sequenced material: CD4+ or CD8+ T cells sorted from blood, taken in a trial of the OX40 agonist ivuxolimab. This CDR3 is CASSYTLETQYF. The CDR3 DNA reads as TGTGCCAGCAGCTACACTCTCGAGACGCAGTATTTT.